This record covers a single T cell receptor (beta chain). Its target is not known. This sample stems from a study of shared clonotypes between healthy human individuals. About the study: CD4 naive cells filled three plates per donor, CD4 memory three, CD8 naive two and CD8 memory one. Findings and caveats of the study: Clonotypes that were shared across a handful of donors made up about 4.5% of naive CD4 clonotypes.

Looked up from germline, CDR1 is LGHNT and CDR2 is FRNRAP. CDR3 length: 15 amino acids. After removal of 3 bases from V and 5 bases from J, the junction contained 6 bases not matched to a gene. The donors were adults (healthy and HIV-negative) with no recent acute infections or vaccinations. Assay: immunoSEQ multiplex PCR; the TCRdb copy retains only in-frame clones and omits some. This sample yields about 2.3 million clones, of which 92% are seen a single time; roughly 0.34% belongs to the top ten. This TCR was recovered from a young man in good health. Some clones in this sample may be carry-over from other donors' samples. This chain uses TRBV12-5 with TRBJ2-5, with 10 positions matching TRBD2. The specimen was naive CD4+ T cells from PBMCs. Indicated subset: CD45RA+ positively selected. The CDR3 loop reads CASGFSSGRLETQYF. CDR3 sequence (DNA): TGTGCTAGTGGTTTCTCTAGCGGGAGACTTGAGACCCAGTACTTC.